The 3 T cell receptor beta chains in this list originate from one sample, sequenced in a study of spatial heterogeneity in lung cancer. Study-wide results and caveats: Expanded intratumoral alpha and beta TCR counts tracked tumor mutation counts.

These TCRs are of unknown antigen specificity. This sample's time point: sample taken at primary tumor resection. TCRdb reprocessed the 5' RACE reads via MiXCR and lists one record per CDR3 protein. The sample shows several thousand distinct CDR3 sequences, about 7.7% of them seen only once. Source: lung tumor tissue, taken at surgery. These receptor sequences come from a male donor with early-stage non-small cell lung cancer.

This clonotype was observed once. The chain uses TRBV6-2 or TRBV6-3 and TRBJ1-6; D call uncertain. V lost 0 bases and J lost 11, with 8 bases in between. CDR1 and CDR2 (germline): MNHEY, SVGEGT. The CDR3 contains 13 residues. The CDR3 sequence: CASSYSAAPPLHF. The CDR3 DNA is TGTGCCAGCAGTTACTCGGCAGCTCCACCCCTCCACTTT.

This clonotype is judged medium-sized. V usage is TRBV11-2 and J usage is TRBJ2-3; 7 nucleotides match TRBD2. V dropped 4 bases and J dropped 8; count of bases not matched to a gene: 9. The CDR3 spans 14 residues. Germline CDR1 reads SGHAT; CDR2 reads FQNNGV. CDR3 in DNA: TGTGCCAGCAGCTCGATCGACCTAGCGGTTACGCAGTATTTT. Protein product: CASSSIDLAVTQYF.

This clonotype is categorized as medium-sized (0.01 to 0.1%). The CDR3 is CASRASLNYGYTF. CDR3 DNA sequence: TGTGCCAGCAGGGCGAGCCTTAACTATGGCTACACCTTC. V is TRBV27 and J is TRBJ1-2; unclear D gene. The germline V and J ends were trimmed by 6 bases and 1 base, with 9 bases remaining between them. This CDR3 contains 13 residues. Germline V gene lookup returns CDR1 MNHEY and CDR2 SMNVEV (reference sequence).